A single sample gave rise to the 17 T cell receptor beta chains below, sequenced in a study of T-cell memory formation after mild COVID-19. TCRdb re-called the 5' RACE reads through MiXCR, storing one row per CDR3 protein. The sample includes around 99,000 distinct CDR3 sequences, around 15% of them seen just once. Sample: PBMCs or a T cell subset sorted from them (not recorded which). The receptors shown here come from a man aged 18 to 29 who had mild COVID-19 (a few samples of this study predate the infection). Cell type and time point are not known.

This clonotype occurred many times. The CDR3 loop is CASSYRMDKSYNEQFF. DNA for the CDR3: TGTGCCAGCAGTTACCGGATGGATAAGTCCTACAATGAGCAGTTCTTC. The rearrangement uses TRBV6-2 or TRBV6-3 and TRBJ2-1, with no clear D. The germline V gene has CDR1 MNHEY and CDR2 SVGEGT. The CDR3 sequence is 16 residues long. Trimming pared 2 bases from V and 1 base from J, leaving 12 bases between.

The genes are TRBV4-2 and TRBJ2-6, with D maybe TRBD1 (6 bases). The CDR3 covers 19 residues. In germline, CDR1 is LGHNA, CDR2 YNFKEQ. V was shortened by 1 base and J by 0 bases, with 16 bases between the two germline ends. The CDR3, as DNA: TGTGCCAGCAGCCAAGTCCCAGGGGAGCTGGACTCTGGGGCCAACGTCCTGACTTTC. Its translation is CASSQVPGELDSGANVLTF.

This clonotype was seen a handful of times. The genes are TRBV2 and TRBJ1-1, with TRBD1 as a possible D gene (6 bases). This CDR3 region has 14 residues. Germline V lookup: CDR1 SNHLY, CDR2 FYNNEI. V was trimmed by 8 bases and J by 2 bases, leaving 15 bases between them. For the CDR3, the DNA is TGTGCCAGCGGGGGCCCGGGCCGAAACACTGAAGCTTTCTTT. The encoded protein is CASGGPGRNTEAFF.

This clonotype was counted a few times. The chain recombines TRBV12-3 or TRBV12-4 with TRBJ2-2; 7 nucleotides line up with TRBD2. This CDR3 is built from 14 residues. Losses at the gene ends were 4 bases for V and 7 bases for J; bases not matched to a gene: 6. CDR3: CASSSGLVGGELFF. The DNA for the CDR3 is TGTGCCAGCAGTTCAGGACTAGTTGGCGGGGAGCTGTTTTTT.

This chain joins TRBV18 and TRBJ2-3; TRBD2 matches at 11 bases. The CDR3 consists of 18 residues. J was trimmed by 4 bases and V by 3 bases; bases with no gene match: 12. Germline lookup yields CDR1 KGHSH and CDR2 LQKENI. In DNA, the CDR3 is TGTGCCAGCTCACCGGAGACTAGCGGGGCTGCGGGTGCAGATACGCAGTATTTT. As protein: CASSPETSGAAGADTQYF. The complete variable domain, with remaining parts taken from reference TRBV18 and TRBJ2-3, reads NAGVMQNPRHLVRRRGQEARLRCSPMKGHSHVYWYRQLPEEGLKFMVYLQKENIIDESGMPKERFSAEFPKEGPSILRIQQVVRGDSAAYFCASSPETSGAAGADTQYFGPGTRLTVL.

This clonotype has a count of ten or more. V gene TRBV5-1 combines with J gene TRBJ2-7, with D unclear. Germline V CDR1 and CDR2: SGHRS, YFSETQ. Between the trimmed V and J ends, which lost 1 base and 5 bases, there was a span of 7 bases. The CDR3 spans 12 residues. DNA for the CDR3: TGCGCCAGCAGCTTGTTATCGGACGAGCAGTACTTC. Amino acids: CASSLLSDEQYF.

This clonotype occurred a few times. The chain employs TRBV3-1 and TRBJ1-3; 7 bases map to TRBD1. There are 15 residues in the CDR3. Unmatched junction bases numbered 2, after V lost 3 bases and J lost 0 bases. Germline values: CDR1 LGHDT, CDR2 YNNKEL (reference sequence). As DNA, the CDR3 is TGTGCCAGCAGCCAGGGACAGATCTCTGGAAACACCATATATTTT. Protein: CASSQGQISGNTIYF.

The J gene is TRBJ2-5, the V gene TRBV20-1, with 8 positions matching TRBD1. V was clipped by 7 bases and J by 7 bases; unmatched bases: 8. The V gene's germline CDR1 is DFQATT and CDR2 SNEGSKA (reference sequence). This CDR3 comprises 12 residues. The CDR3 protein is CSDSTGVGTQYF. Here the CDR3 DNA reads TGCAGTGACTCGACAGGGGTGGGGACCCAGTACTTC.

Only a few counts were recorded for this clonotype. CDR3 DNA sequence: TGTGCCAGCAGTGTATCACCTGACAGGGCGCGAGAGACCCAGTACTTC. It encodes CASSVSPDRARETQYF. This chain uses TRBV7-9 with TRBJ2-5, with 7 bases lining up with TRBD1. The J segment lost 4 bases and the V segment lost 6 bases, leaving 14 bases of the junction unmatched. Germline V gene data show CDR1 as SEHNR and CDR2 as FQNEAQ (reference sequence). CDR3 size: 16 residues.

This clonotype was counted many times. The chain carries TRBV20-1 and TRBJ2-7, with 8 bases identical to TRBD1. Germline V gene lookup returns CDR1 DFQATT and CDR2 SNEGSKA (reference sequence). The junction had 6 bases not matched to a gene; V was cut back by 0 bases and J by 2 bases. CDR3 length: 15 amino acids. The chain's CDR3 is CSARDRGTGTYEQYF. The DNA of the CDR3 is TGCAGTGCTAGAGATAGGGGGACAGGCACCTACGAGCAGTACTTC.

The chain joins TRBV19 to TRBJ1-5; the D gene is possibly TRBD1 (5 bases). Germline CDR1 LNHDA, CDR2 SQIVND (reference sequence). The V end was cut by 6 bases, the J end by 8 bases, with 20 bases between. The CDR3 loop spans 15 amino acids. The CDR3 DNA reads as TGTGCCAGTAGCCATACCGGGGCCCCCAGCAAGCCCCAGCATTTT. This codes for CASSHTGAPSKPQHF.

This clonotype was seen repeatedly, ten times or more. CDR3 loop: CSAEGGYEQFF. For the CDR3, the DNA is TGCAGCGCCGAAGGGGGCTATGAGCAGTTCTTC. The chain joins TRBV29-1 to TRBJ2-1, with TRBD1 matching over 7 bases. Germline V gene lookup returns CDR1 SQVTM and CDR2 ANQGSEA. This CDR3 comprises 11 residues. V trimming: 7 bases; J trimming: 8 bases; junction bases outside the gene matches: 5.

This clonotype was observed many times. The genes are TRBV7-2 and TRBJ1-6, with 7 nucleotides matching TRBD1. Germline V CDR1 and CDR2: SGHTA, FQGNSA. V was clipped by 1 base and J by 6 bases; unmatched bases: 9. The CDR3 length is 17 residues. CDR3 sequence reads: CASSLVRGSLRNSPLHF. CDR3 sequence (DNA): TGTGCCAGCAGCTTAGTCAGGGGGTCGCTTCGTAATTCACCCCTCCACTTT.

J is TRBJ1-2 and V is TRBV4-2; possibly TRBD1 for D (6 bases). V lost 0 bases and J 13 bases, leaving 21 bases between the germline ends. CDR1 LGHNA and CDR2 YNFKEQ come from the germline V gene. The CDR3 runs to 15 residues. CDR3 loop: CASSQDGVGGSDRTF. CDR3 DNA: TGTGCCAGCAGCCAAGACGGCGTGGGGGGCAGCGATCGCACCTTC.

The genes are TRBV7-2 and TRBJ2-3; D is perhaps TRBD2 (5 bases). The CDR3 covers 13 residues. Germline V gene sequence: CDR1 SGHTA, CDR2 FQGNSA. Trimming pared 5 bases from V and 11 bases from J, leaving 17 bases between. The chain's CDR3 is CASSPGGTSWQYF. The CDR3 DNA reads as TGTGCCAGCAGCCCCGGAGGAACTAGTTGGCAGTATTTT.

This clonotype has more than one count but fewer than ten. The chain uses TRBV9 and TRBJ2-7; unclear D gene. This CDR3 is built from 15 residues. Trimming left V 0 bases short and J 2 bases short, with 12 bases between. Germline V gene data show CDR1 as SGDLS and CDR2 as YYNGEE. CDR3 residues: CASSVDWTATYEQYF. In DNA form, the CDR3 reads TGTGCCAGCAGCGTAGACTGGACGGCTACCTACGAGCAGTACTTC.

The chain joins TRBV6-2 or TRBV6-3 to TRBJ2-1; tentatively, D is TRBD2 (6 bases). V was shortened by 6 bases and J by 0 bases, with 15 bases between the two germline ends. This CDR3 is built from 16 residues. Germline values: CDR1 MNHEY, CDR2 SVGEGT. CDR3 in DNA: TGTGCCAGCAGCCCCTGGGCGGGGAGCTCCTACAATGAGCAGTTCTTC. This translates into CASSPWAGSSYNEQFF.